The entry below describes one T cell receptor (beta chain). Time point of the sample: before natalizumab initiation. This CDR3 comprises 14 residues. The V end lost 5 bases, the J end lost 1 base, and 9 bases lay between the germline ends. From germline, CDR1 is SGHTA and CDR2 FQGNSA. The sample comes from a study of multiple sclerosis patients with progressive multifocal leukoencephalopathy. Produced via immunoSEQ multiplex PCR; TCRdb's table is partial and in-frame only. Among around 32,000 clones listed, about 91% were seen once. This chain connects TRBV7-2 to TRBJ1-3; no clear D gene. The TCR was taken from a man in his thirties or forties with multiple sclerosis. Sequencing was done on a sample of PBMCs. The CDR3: CASSATGSGNTIYF. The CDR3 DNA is TGTGCCAGCAGCGCCACGGGATCTGGAAACACCATATATTTT.